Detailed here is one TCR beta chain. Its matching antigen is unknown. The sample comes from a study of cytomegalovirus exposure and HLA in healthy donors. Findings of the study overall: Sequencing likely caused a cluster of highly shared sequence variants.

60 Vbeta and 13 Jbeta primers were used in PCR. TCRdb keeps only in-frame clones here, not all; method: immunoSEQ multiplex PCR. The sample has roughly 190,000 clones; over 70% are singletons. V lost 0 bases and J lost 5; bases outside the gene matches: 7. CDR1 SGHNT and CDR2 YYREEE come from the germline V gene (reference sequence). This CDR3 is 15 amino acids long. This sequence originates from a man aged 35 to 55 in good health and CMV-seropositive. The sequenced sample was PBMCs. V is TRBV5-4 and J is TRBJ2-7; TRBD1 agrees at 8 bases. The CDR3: CASSLGGQGTNEQYF. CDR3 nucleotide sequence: TGTGCCAGCAGCTTGGGAGGACAGGGAACGAACGAGCAGTACTTC.